This T cell receptor beta chain was identified in a study of T cells in localized non-small cell lung cancer. General study findings and limits: Within adjacent lung there appeared a median approximately 59 of the top 100 tumor clones. Clonality peaked in uninvolved adjacent lung rather than tumor. With higher T cell density in blood came longer overall survival. Sequencing was limited to one tumor region, leaving the possibility of heterogeneity open.

To note about this clone: Its antigen is unknown.

Sequenced by immunoSEQ multiplex PCR; TCRdb stores in-frame clones only, minus some. The sample holds about 14,000 clones, around 85% seen once. This specimen consisted of peripheral blood, obtained before any cancer treatment. The sequence was obtained from a female donor over 55 with stage I squamous cell lung carcinoma.

Written as DNA, the CDR3 is TGTGCCAGCAGCTTAGTAGGTGTGGGAGGGCCGGGGGAGACCCAGTACTTC. Translated, it gives CASSLVGVGGPGETQYF. The chain uses TRBV9 and TRBJ2-5, with TRBD2 matching over 7 bases. This CDR3 has 17 amino acids. Unmatched junction bases numbered 17, after V lost 4 bases and J lost 5 bases. Germline V gene sequence: CDR1 SGDLS, CDR2 YYNGEE.